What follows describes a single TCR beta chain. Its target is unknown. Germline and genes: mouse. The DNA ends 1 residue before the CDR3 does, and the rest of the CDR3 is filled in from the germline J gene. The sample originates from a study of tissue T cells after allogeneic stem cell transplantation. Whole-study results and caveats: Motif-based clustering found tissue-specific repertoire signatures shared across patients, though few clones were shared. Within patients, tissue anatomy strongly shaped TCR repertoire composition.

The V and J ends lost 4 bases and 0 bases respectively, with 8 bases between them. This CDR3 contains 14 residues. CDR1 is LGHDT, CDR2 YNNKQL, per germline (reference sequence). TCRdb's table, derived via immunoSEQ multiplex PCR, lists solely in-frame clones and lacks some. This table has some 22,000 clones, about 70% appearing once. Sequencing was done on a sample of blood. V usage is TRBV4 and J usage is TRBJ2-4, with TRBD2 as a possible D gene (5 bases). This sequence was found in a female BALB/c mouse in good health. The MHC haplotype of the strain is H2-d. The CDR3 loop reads CASSSWTSQNTLYF. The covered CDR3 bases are TGTGCCAGCAGCTCCTGGACTAGTCAAAACACCTTGTAC. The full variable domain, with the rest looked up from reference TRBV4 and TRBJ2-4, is ETAVFQTPNYHVTQVGNEVSFNCKQTLGHDTMYWYKQDSKKLLKIMFSYNNKQLIVNETVPRRFSPQSSDKAHLNLRIKSVEPEDSAVYLCASSSWTSQNTLYFGAGTRLSVL.